This T cell receptor (beta chain) was identified in a study of PD-1 blockade in classical Hodgkin lymphoma. Study outcomes and limitations: TCR diversity rose significantly by C4D1 in CD4+ but not CD8+ cells. No one has yet defined what causes the repertoire differences, which may be disease activity or prior therapy. Complete responders possessed baseline diversity comparable to newly diagnosed patients. Before treatment, TCR diversity in newly diagnosed patients was reportedly lower than in healthy donors.

This clone was observed once. Its matching antigen is unknown. TCRdb's table, derived via immunoSEQ multiplex PCR, lists solely in-frame clones and lacks some. The top ten hold under 2% of the sample, which has around 25,000 clones, around 84% seen once. After autologous stem cell transplantation all patients relapsed, and prior brentuximab vedotin exposure differed between cohorts. Magnetic negative selection was used to purify CD4+ T cells from PBMCs that had been thawed. There are 14 residues in the CDR3. V was trimmed by 5 bases and J by 1 base, leaving 9 bases between them. CDR1 and CDR2 (germline): PRHDT, FYEKMQ (reference sequence).

The receptor was isolated from a human donor with classical Hodgkin lymphoma. V and J are TRBV13 and TRBJ1-5; D gene uncertain. Sample: CD4+ T cells from blood, taken at baseline. The CDR3 DNA sequence: TGTGCCAGCAGCCCGGGCCTCAGCAATCAGCCCCAGCATTTT. This translates into CASSPGLSNQPQHF. The variable domain in full, with the rest retrieved from reference TRBV13 and TRBJ1-5, is AAGVIQSPRHLIKEKRETATLKCYPIPRHDTVYWYQQGPGQDPQFLISFYEKMQSDKGSIPDRFSAQQFSDYHSELNMSSLELGDSALYFCASSPGLSNQPQHFGDGTRLSIL.